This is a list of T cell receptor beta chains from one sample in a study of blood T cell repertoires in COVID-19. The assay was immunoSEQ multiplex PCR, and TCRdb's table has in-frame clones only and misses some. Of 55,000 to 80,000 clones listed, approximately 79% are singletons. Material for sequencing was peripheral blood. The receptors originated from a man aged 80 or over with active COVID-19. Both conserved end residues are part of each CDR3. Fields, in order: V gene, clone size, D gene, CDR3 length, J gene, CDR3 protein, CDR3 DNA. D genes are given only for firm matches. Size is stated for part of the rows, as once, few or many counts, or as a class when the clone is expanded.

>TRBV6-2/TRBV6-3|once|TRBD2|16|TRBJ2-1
CASSTPPTSSYNEQFF
TGTGCCAGCAGTACCCCCCCGACTAGCAGTTACAATGAGCAGTTCTTC
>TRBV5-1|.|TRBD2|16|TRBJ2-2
CASSLTSGSNTGELFF
TGCGCCAGCAGCTTGACCAGCGGGAGCAACACCGGGGAGCTGTTTTTT
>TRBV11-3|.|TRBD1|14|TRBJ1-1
CASSTGQGNTEAFF
TGTGCCAGCAGCACGGGACAGGGAAACACTGAAGCTTTCTTT
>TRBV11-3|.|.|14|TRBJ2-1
CASSSSPSYNEQFF
TGTGCCAGCAGCTCGTCTCCCTCCTACAATGAGCAGTTCTTC
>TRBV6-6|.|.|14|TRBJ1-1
CASSYLTGSPLAFF
TGTGCCAGCAGTTACCTTACCGGGAGCCCCCTAGCTTTCTTT
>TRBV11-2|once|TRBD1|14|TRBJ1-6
CASSEGQLLGPLHF
TGTGCCAGCAGCGAGGGACAGCTCCTTGGACCCCTCCACTTT
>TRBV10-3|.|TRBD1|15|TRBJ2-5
CAISESTGGYGTQYF
TGTGCCATCAGTGAATCGACAGGGGGCTATGGGACCCAGTACTTC
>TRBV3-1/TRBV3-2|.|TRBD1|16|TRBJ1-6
CASSQGDRGGNSPLHF
TGTGCCAGCAGCCAGGGGGACAGGGGTGGGAATTCACCCCTCCACTTT
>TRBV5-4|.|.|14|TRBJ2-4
CASSQGLSKNIQYF
TGTGCCAGCAGCCAGGGACTGTCGAAAAACATTCAGTACTTC
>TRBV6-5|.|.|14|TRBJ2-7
CASSYSTATYEQYF
TGTGCCAGCAGTTACTCGACAGCCACCTACGAGCAGTACTTC
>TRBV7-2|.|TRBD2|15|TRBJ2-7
CASGLAGGSSYEQYF
TGTGCCAGCGGGCTGGCGGGAGGAAGCTCCTACGAGCAGTACTTC
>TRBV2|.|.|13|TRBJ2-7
CASNEQMIYEQYF
TGTGCCAGCAACGAGCAAATGATTTACGAGCAGTACTTC
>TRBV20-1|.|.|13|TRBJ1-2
CSASPGTNYGYTF
TGCAGTGCTAGTCCAGGGACTAACTATGGCTACACCTTC
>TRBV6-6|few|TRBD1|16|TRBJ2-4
CASSLQGAPAKNIQYF
TGTGCCAGCAGTCTACAGGGGGCGCCCGCCAAAAACATTCAGTACTTC
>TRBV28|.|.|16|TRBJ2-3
CASSFVSTARSDTQYF
TGTGCCAGCAGTTTCGTTTCGACTGCCCGGTCGGATACGCAGTATTTT
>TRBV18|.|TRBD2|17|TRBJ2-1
CASSPPGLAGGFDEQFF
TGTGCCAGCTCACCACCGGGATTAGCGGGGGGGTTCGATGAGCAGTTCTTC
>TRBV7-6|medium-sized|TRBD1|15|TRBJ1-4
CASSLEPGGDEKLFF
TGTGCCAGCAGCTTAGAACCAGGGGGCGATGAAAAACTGTTTTTT
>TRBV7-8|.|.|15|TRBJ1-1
CASSPRPAMNTEAFF
TGTGCCAGCAGCCCCCGTCCCGCTATGAACACTGAAGCTTTCTTT